These 2 T cell receptor beta chains were sequenced from one sample in a study of T cell changes during pregnancy in multiple sclerosis. This table comes from immunoSEQ multiplex PCR, and its TCRdb copy is limited to in-frame clones, with some not included. Among roughly 48,000 clones, 88% were seen once, and the ten largest hold about 1.2%. Material: CD4+ T cells from peripheral blood mononuclear cells, obtained in the second trimester of pregnancy. These receptors all come from a female donor with multiple sclerosis, enrolled in a pregnancy study.

This clone has a single count. The V and J genes are TRBV4-1 and TRBJ2-7, with D possibly being TRBD2 (6 bases). The CDR3 covers 17 residues. Trimming left V 0 bases short and J 3 bases short, with 18 bases between. Germline loops: CDR1 MGHRA, CDR2 YSYEKL. The CDR3 here is CASSQDPLAGFHYEQYF. CDR3 bases: TGCGCCAGCAGCCAAGACCCTCTCGCGGGATTCCACTACGAGCAGTACTTC.

The chain employs TRBV4-1 and TRBJ2-3, with D possibly being TRBD1 (5 bases). CDR1 is MGHRA and CDR2 is YSYEKL in the germline V gene. Between the trimmed V and J ends, which lost 0 bases and 13 bases, there was a span of 14 bases. This CDR3 is built from 13 residues. CDR3 loop: CASSQDHGRDEYF. CDR3 nucleotide sequence: TGCGCCAGCAGCCAAGATCACGGCAGGGATGAGTATTTT.